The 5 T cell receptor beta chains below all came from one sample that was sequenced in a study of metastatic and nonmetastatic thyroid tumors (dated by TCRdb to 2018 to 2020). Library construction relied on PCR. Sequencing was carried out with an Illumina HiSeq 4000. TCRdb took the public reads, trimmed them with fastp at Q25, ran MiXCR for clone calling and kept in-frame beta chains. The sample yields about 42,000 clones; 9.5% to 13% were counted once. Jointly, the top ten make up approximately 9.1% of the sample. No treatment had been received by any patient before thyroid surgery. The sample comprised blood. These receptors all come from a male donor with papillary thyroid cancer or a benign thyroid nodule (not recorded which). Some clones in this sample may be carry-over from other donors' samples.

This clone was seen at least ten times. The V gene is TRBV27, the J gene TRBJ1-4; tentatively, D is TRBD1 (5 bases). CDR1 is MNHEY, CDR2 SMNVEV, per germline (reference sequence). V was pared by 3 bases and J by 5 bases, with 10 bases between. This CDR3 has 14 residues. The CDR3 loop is CASSFEGANEKLFF. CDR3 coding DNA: TGTGCCAGCAGTTTCGAAGGGGCGAATGAAAAACTGTTTTTT. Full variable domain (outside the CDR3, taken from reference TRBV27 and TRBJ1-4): EAQVTQNPRYLITVTGKKLTVTCSQNMNHEYMSWYRQDPGLGLRQIYYSMNVEVTDKGDVPEGYKVSRKEKRNFPLILESPSPNQTSLYFCASSFEGANEKLFFGSGTQLSVL.

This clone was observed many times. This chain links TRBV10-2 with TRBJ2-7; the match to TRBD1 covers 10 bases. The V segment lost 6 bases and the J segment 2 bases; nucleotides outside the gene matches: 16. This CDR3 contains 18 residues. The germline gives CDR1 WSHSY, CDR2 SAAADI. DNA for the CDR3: TGCGCCAGCAGCCATGGAGGACAGGGGGGATCTGAGACCTACGAGCAGTACTTC. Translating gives CASSHGGQGGSETYEQYF.

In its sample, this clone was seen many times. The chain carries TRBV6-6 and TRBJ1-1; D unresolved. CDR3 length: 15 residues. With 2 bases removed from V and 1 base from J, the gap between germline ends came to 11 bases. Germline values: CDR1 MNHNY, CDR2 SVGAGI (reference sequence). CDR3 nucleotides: TGTGCCAGCAGTTACCGGGCCATATCGAACACTGAAGCTTTCTTT. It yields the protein CASSYRAISNTEAFF.

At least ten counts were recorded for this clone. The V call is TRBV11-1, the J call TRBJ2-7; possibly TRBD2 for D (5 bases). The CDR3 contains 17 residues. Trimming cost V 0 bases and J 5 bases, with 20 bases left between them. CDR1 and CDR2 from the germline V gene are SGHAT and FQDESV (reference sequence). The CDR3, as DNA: TGTGCCAGCAGCTTAGCCCTTAAGCTAGCTGAGCACAACGAGCAGTACTTC. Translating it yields CASSLALKLAEHNEQYF.

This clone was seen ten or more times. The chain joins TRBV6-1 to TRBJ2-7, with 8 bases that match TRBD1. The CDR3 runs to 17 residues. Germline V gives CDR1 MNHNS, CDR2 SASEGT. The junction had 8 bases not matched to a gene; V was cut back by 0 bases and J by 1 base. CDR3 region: CASSEATGTGYSYEQYF. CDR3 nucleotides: TGTGCCAGCAGTGAAGCTACCGGGACAGGTTATTCCTACGAGCAGTACTTC.